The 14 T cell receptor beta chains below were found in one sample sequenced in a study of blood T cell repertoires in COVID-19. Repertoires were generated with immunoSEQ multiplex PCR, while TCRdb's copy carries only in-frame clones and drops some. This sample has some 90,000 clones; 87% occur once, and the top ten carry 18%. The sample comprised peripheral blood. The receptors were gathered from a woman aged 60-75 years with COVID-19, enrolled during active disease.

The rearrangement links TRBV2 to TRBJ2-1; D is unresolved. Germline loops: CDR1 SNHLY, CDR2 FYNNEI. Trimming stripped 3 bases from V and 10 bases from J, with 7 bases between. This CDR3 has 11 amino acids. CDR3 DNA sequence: TGTGCCAGCAGTGATTATCAGGAGCAGTTCTTC. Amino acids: CASSDYQEQFF.

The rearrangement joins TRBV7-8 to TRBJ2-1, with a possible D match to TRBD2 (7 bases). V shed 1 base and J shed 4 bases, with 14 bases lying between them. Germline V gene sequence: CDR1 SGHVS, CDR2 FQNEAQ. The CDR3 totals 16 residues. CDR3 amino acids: CASSLVGRGPYNEQFF. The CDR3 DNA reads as TGTGCCAGCAGCTTAGTTGGGCGGGGGCCATACAATGAGCAGTTCTTC.

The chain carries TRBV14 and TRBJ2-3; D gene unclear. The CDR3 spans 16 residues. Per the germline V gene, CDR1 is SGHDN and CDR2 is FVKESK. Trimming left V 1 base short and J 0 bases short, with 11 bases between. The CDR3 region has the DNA TGTGCCAGCAGCCAAGGCATTGCGGTGAGCACAGATACGCAGTATTTT. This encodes CASSQGIAVSTDTQYF. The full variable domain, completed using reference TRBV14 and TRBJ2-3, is EAGVTQFPSHSVIEKGQTVTLRCDPISGHDNLYWYRRVMGKEIKFLLHFVKESKQDESGMPNNRFLAERTGGTYSTLKVQPAELEDSGVYFCASSQGIAVSTDTQYFGPGTRLTVL.

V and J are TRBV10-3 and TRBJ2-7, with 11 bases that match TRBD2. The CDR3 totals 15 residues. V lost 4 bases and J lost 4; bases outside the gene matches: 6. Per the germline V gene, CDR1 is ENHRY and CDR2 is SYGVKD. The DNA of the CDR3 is TGTGCCATCAGTGCACTAGCGGGGGTATCATACGAGCAGTACTTC. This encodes CAISALAGVSYEQYF.

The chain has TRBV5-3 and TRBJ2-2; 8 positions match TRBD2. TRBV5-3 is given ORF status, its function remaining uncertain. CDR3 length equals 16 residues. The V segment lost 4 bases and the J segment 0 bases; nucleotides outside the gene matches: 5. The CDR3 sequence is CARSAGGDSNTGELFF. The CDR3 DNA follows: TGTGCCAGAAGCGCGGGAGGAGACTCGAACACCGGGGAGCTGTTTTTT.

The CDR3 sequence is CATTPVAGVMNTEAFF. The CDR3 bases are TGTGCCACCACACCAGTGGCGGGGGTAATGAACACTGAAGCTTTCTTT. V is TRBV7-6 and J is TRBJ1-1; TRBD1 is a possible D gene (5 bases). V lost 10 bases and J 0 bases, leaving 21 bases between the germline ends. CDR1 and CDR2 (germline): SGHVS, FNYEAQ. The CDR3 covers 16 residues.

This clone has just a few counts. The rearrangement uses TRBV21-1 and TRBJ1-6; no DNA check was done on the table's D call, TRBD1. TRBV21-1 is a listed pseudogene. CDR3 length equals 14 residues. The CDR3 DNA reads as TGTGCCAGCAGCTCGACAGGGGGTTGTTCACCCCTCCACTTT. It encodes CASSSTGGCSPLHF.

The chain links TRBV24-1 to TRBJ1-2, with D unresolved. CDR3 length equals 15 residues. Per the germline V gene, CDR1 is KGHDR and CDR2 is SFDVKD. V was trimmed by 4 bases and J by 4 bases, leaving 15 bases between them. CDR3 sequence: CATSDSPMEGYGYTF. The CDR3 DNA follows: TGTGCCACCAGTGACTCCCCGATGGAGGGCTATGGCTACACCTTC.

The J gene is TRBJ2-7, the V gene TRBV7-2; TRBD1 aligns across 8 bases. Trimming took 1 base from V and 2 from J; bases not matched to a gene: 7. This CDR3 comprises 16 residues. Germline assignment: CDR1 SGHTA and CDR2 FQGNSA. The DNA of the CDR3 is TGTGCCAGCAGCTTAGTCGGACAGGGTCCGCCCTACGAGCAGTACTTC. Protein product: CASSLVGQGPPYEQYF.

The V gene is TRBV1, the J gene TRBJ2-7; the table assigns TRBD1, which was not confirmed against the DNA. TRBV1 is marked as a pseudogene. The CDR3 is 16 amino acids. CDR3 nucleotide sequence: TGCACCAGCAGCCAAGAATGGCCCCAGGGCTCCTACGAGCAGTACTTC. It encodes CTSSQEWPQGSYEQYF.

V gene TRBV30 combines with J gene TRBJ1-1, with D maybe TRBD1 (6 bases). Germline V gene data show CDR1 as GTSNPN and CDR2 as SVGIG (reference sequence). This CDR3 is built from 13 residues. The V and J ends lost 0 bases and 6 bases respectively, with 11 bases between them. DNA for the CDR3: TGTGCCTGGAGTGTAGGGGGTTACGCTGAAGCTTTCTTT. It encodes CAWSVGGYAEAFF.

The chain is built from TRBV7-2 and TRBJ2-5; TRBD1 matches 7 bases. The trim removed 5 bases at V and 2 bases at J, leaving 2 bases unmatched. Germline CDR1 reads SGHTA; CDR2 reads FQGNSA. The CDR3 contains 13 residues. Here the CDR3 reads CASSGDRQETQYF. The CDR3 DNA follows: TGTGCCAGCAGCGGGGACAGACAAGAGACCCAGTACTTC.

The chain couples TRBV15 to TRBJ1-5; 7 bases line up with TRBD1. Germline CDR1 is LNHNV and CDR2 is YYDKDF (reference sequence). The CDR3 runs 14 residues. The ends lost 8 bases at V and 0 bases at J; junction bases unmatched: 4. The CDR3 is CATGTEHSNQPQHF. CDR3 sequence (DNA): TGTGCCACCGGGACAGAACATAGCAATCAGCCCCAGCATTTT.

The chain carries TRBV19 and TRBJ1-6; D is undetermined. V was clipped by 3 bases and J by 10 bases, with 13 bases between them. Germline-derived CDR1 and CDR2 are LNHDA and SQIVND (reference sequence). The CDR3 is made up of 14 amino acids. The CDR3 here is CASSIGGYGSPLHF. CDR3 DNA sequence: TGTGCCAGTAGTATTGGAGGGTATGGATCACCCCTCCACTTT. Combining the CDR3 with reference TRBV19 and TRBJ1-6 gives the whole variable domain DGGITQSPKYLFRKEGQNVTLSCEQNLNHDAMYWYRQDPGQGLRLIYYSQIVNDFQKGDIAEGYSVSREKKESFPLTVTSAQKNPTAFYLCASSIGGYGSPLHFGNGTRLTVT.